This record concerns one T cell receptor (beta chain) sequence. Primers used in a second PCR of roughly 6 to 11 cycles were a sample-barcoded 5' primer and a J-beta primer mix. Each CDR3 protein gets one entry after TCRdb re-called the 5' RACE reads with MiXCR. This table has around 2 million distinct CDR3 sequences, roughly two fifths appearing once. The source of the sample is a study of blood T cells in healthy people across ages. Study-wide context: There was about one barcoded beta molecule captured by template switching per two T cells.

With 2 bases removed from V and 6 bases from J, the gap between germline ends came to 11 bases. The length of the CDR3 is 14 residues. Germline assignment: CDR1 LGHNA and CDR2 YSLEER. V is TRBV4-3 and J is TRBJ2-1, with D perhaps TRBD1 (6 bases). This receptor was identified in a human donor in good health. The sequenced material came from blood. CDR3 sequence reads: CASSQMGAINEQFF. Written as DNA, the CDR3 is TGCGCCAGCAGCCAAATGGGGGCAATCAATGAGCAGTTCTTC.